Reported below is one T cell receptor beta chain. Its antigen remains undetermined. Base quality data are lacking; no much larger clone is found one base away. The data were obtained in a study of T cell responses to AZD1222 COVID-19 vaccine (dated by TCRdb to the early 2020s). Broadly, across the study: TCR sequencing was performed for roughly 240 trial participants, of whom some 200 were given two doses of AZD1222 and approximately 26 were given two doses of MenACWY control vaccine. Enrollment into the trials was organized by age into subgroups of 18-55, 56-69 and 70-plus years, and those subgroups contained approximately 160, 26 and 62 TCR-sequenced participants, respectively.

V is pared back by 3 bases and J by 1 base, with 9 bases lying between the germline termini. Including cysteine and phenylalanine, the CDR3 has 14 amino acids. Of the read, only the CDR3 DNA is kept; its 42 bases are in frame from base 1. Based on the germline V gene, the CDR1 and CDR2 sequences are SNHLY and FYNNEI. The intended sense of this specimen's time point label: about 28 days (+/-7) after the second vaccine dose. AZD1222 recipients whose second dose came at about 4 weeks and those whose second dose came at about 12 weeks were combined into one group, since spike-specific TCR depth and breadth did not differ between the two schedules. The vaccinee samples were drawn from two UK trials, COV001 and COV002, one of which was a single-blind randomized controlled phase 2/3 trial testing AZD1222 (ChAdOx1 nCoV-19) in healthy adults. For TCRbeta chain sequencing, PBMC samples were collected from trial participants at day 0 and at day 28 after the second dose.

The investigation overall reported the following: Nearly half of unique spike-specific TCRs reportedly recognized epitopes outside regions mutated in the B.1.351 and B.1.1.7 variants. Vaccine-associated CD4 TCRs spanned the whole spike protein, with dominant responses in regions 160-218 and 743-854. Participants were mostly white British and included more females than males, and it was suggested by the authors that clonal diversity may have been underestimated. Because no day 14 peak-response samples were available, repertoires were characterized only after the peak T cell response. Conclusions about previously exposed vaccinees are limited because only a handful of AZD1222 recipients were SARS-CoV-2 seropositive at baseline. In the small 56-69-year group, the increase in depth fell short of significance, most likely because of low power. Spike-specific TCR breadth and depth rose significantly after two AZD1222 doses compared with day 0 and with MenACWY recipients.

The CDR3 regions of human TCRbeta chains were analyzed by immunosequencing. In the original analysis: Repertoire TCRs were matched against a reference library of SARS-CoV-2-specific TCRs generated with the MIRA antigen-specificity platform. Breadth meant the fraction of unique TCRs that were SARS-CoV-2-associated, whereas depth meant the fraction of total T cells that were SARS-CoV-2-associated. Using the MIRA data, each spike-specific TCR was mapped to the spike region that the TCR reacts to and placed in a CD4 or CD8 class. Log10-transformed breadth and depth values were compared by one-way ANOVA with Sidak's multiple comparisons tests. Sourced from immuneACCESS, this table was stored by TCRdb with only in-frame sequences that have V and J called. A share of the clones is absent; for the studies checked, an unresolved V gene accounts for under half, and the remainder has no known explanation. V, J and clone size were drawn from that table, and D and trimming were deduced from the DNA. Counted in this sample were under 200,000 clones; 70% to 90% of them appeared once. About 4.5% of the sample rests with the top ten.

The sequenced sample was peripheral blood, obtained 28 days after the second AZD1222 dose. This receptor was identified in an adult who received the AZD1222 COVID-19 vaccine. The V and J genes are TRBV2 and TRBJ1-1; no D gene can be assigned with confidence. The CDR3 sequence is CASSDPAGNTEAFF. The DNA sequence reads TGTGCCAGCAGTGATCCGGCAGGGAACACTGAAGCTTTCTTT.